This T cell receptor (beta chain) was captured in a study of T cells in Graves' hyperthyroidism and ophthalmopathy. Stable hyperthyroidism: no ophthalmopathy progression over 18 months of follow-up. Exclusion criteria comprised uncontrolled infection, other autoimmune disease, pregnancy or lactation. Diagnosis rested on symptoms, serum thyroxine and TRAb, thyroid ultrasound, and orbital computed tomography. This clonotype was seen ten or more times. What it recognizes is unknown. Broader study findings: Most clonotypes expanded in thyroid above 0.001 were likewise present in blood.

The source material, RNA transcripts, was used to amplify TCR beta CDR3 regions. First-round RT-PCR targeting the TCR CDR3 was performed with the HTBI primer set. TCRdb analysed the multiplex PCR reads with MiXCR anew, one entry per CDR3 protein. The sample has 500,000 to 750,000 distinct CDR3 sequences, approximately 44% seen once; the top ten hold about 8.3%. The CDR3 has 14 amino acids. Trimming left V 4 bases short and J 2 bases short, with 8 bases between. Germline-derived CDR1 and CDR2 are LNHDA and SQIVND (reference sequence). The origin of this receptor is a woman between 18 and 29 years old with Graves' hyperthyroidism. The sample taken for sequencing was peripheral blood or thyroid tissue (not recorded which). The chain links TRBV19 to TRBJ2-2; possibly TRBD2 for D (5 bases). This CDR3 reads CASSTPGNTGELFF. In DNA, the CDR3 is TGTGCCAGTAGTACCCCGGGAAACACCGGGGAGCTGTTTTTT. Using reference TRBV19 and TRBJ2-2 for the parts outside the CDR3, the full variable domain is DGGITQSPKYLFRKEGQNVTLSCEQNLNHDAMYWYRQDPGQGLRLIYYSQIVNDFQKGDIAEGYSVSREKKESFPLTVTSAQKNPTAFYLCASSTPGNTGELFFGEGSRLTVL.